These 29 T cell receptor beta chains were sequenced from one sample in a study of early T cells in non-severe SARS-CoV-2 infection. TCRdb processed the 5' RACE reads anew with MiXCR; each CDR3 protein has one entry. This table holds tens of thousands of distinct CDR3 sequences, approximately 9.7% found once. Material for sequencing was whole blood. The origin of the receptors is an adult who was a healthcare worker with PCR-confirmed SARS-CoV-2 infection or an uninfected control (not recorded which).

A few counts support this clonotype. The CDR3 DNA reads as TGTGCCAGCAGTTACTTCACAGGCTCGAGCACTGAAGCTTTCTTT. Protein product: CASSYFTGSSTEAFF. This rearrangement joins TRBV6-2 or TRBV6-3 to TRBJ1-1; maybe TRBD1 (5 bases). The CDR3 has 15 amino acids. CDR1 MNHEY and CDR2 SVGEGT come from the germline V gene. The germline V and J ends were trimmed by 1 base and 4 bases, with 13 bases remaining between them.

The chain links TRBV7-9 to TRBJ2-1; D gene uncertain. V was trimmed by 6 bases and J by 8 bases, leaving 11 bases between them. The CDR3 extends over 12 amino acids. CDR1 and CDR2 from the germline V gene are SEHNR and FQNEAQ (reference sequence). The CDR3 sequence: CASSQAGDEQFF. The CDR3 coding sequence is TGTGCCAGCAGTCAGGCAGGCGATGAGCAGTTCTTC.

The rearrangement uses TRBV7-2 and TRBJ1-4; D possibly corresponds to TRBD1 (5 bases). The CDR3 loop spans 14 amino acids. Germline CDR1 SGHTA, CDR2 FQGNSA. V shed 5 bases and J shed 5 bases, with 12 bases lying between them. The CDR3 loop is CASSPDSGNEKLFF. The CDR3 nucleotides read TGTGCCAGCAGCCCAGACAGTGGAAATGAAAAACTGTTTTTT. The variable domain in full, completed from reference TRBV7-2 and TRBJ1-4, reads GAGVSQSPSNKVTEKGKDVELRCDPISGHTALYWYRQSLGQGLEFLIYFQGNSAPDKSGLPSDRFSAERTGGSVSTLTIQRTQQEDSAVYLCASSPDSGNEKLFFGSGTQLSVL.

CDR3 sequence (DNA): TGTGCCAGCAGCGTGACAGGGGGCAAAAGCAATGAGCAGTTCTTC. Translated, it gives CASSVTGGKSNEQFF. The genes are TRBV9 and TRBJ2-1; TRBD1 matches 10 bases. Per the germline V gene, CDR1 is SGDLS and CDR2 is YYNGEE. The CDR3 sequence is 15 residues long. The V segment lost 2 bases and the J segment 6 bases; nucleotides outside the gene matches: 5.

This clonotype was seen repeatedly, ten times or more. The chain recombines TRBV7-9 with TRBJ2-1; D might be TRBD1 or TRBD2, each matching 5 bases. There are 15 residues in the CDR3. V was shortened by 1 base and J by 5 bases, with 12 bases between the two germline ends. The germline gives CDR1 SEHNR, CDR2 FQNEAQ (reference sequence). The CDR3, as DNA: TGTGCCAGCAGCTTAGAGGGGAGAGCTAACAATGAGCAGTTCTTC. Its translation is CASSLEGRANNEQFF.

This clonotype has a count of ten or more. V and J are TRBV20-1 and TRBJ2-1, with 9 bases aligning to TRBD2. With V trimmed by 1 base and J by 1 base, 5 bases remained unmatched. Germline assignment: CDR1 DFQATT and CDR2 SNEGSKA (reference sequence). This CDR3 has 16 residues. The CDR3 coding sequence is TGCAGTGCTAGAGGTCGCGGGGGGGCTTCCTACAATGAGCAGTTCTTC. Protein: CSARGRGGASYNEQFF.

This clonotype was detected only a few times. The chain joins TRBV18 to TRBJ2-3; no definite D call. The V gene's germline CDR1 is KGHSH and CDR2 LQKENI. Trimming pared 2 bases from V and 8 bases from J, leaving 14 bases between. This CDR3 comprises 14 residues. The CDR3 bases are TGTGCCAGCTCACCAAACCAAGCGATGCCTACGCAGTATTTT. Protein: CASSPNQAMPTQYF.

This clonotype was counted a few times. The chain employs TRBV5-1 and TRBJ2-7; 10 bases line up with TRBD1. There are 14 residues in the CDR3. V was clipped by 5 bases and J by 7 bases; unmatched bases: 9. Germline V gives CDR1 SGHRS, CDR2 YFSETQ. The CDR3 is CASSSGQGLWEQYF. CDR3 DNA sequence: TGCGCCAGCAGTTCGGGACAGGGGCTTTGGGAGCAGTACTTC.

The chain links TRBV4-1 to TRBJ2-3; 7 positions agree with TRBD2. CDR3 length equals 19 residues. Germline lookup yields CDR1 MGHRA and CDR2 YSYEKL. With V trimmed by 0 bases and J by 0 bases, 12 bases remained unmatched. CDR3 DNA sequence: TGCGCCAGCAGCCAAGATTCCATGTCATCCGGGGGGAGCACAGATACGCAGTATTTT. Translating it yields CASSQDSMSSGGSTDTQYF.

This clonotype was picked up a small number of times. The CDR3 region has the DNA TGTGCCAGCAGTGGGGACGGGTACGAAAAACTGTTTTTT. This codes for CASSGDGYEKLFF. The chain carries TRBV2 and TRBJ1-4, with a possible D match to TRBD1 (5 bases). Trimming pared 4 bases from V and 8 bases from J, leaving 11 bases between. The CDR3 is made up of 13 amino acids. The germline V gene encodes CDR1 SNHLY and CDR2 FYNNEI.

This chain links TRBV7-6 with TRBJ2-2; 9 bases agree with TRBD2. Germline CDR1 and CDR2: SGHVS and FNYEAQ. V lost 4 bases, J lost 1 base, and 7 bases stayed unmatched. This CDR3 is 17 amino acids long. The CDR3 loop is CASSSISGGQNTGELFF. The CDR3 DNA reads as TGTGCCAGCAGCTCCATTAGCGGGGGCCAGAACACCGGGGAGCTGTTTTTT.

A few counts support this clonotype. The V call is TRBV7-2, the J call TRBJ2-1; no clear D. The CDR3 is made up of 15 amino acids. V gave up 5 bases and J gave up 4 bases, with 15 bases separating them. Germline CDR1 SGHTA, CDR2 FQGNSA. The CDR3 region has the DNA TGTGCCAGCAGCAAACGGATTACGTTATACAATGAGCAGTTCTTC. Its protein is CASSKRITLYNEQFF.

This clonotype was seen at least ten times. The chain is built from TRBV6-1 and TRBJ2-7; D might be TRBD2 (5 bases). The CDR3 runs 14 residues. The V gene's germline CDR1 is MNHNS and CDR2 SASEGT. Between the trimmed V and J ends, which lost 1 base and 2 bases, there was a span of 9 bases. The CDR3 protein is CASSEESGTYEQYF. The CDR3 nucleotides read TGTGCCAGCAGTGAAGAGTCGGGAACCTACGAGCAGTACTTC.

This clonotype was seen at least ten times. V is TRBV5-1 and J is TRBJ1-6, with D unclear. Per the germline V gene, CDR1 is SGHRS and CDR2 is YFSETQ. CDR3 size: 14 residues. Trimming pared 2 bases from V and 5 bases from J, leaving 8 bases between. The CDR3 loop is CASSLGMDNSPLHF. CDR3 DNA: TGCGCCAGCAGCTTAGGGATGGATAATTCACCCCTCCACTTT.

In this sample, this clonotype turned up a few times. V is TRBV5-1 and J is TRBJ2-7; TRBD1 agrees at 8 bases. The CDR3 has 16 residues. V lost 4 bases and J lost 0; bases outside the gene matches: 9. CDR1 SGHRS and CDR2 YFSETQ come from the germline V gene. CDR3 sequence (DNA): TGCGCCAGCAGCCTTGGGGGACAGGAGAGCTCCTACGAGCAGTACTTC. It specifies CASSLGGQESSYEQYF.

J is TRBJ2-7 and V is TRBV6-6; no reliable D call. The CDR3 covers 12 residues. Germline V gives CDR1 MNHNY, CDR2 SVGAGI (reference sequence). Between the trimmed V and J ends, which lost 5 bases and 3 bases, there was a span of 8 bases. The DNA for the CDR3 is TGTGCCAGCAGTCTTGGAATCTACGAGCAGTACTTC. Amino acid sequence: CASSLGIYEQYF.

This clonotype was counted at least ten times. CDR3 sequence reads: CASSRGLTSAAEETQYF. CDR3 DNA sequence: TGCGCCAGCAGCCGGGGGTTGACTAGCGCCGCTGAAGAGACCCAGTACTTC. The chain recombines TRBV5-1 with TRBJ2-5; 8 bases align to TRBD2. The CDR3 extends over 17 amino acids. The V gene end was trimmed by 4 bases and the J gene end by 3 bases; junction bases not matched to a gene: 14. Germline CDR1 and CDR2: SGHRS and YFSETQ.

This clonotype was counted many times. The V call is TRBV7-2, the J call TRBJ1-2; a weak D match, TRBD1 (5 bases). This CDR3 has 17 amino acids. In germline, CDR1 is SGHTA, CDR2 FQGNSA. Trimming took off 1 base at V and 1 base at J, with 16 bases between the two ends. CDR3 region: CASSLDLDVGLNYGYTF. CDR3 nucleotide sequence: TGTGCCAGCAGCTTAGATCTGGACGTGGGACTTAACTATGGCTACACCTTC.

V gene TRBV28 combines with J gene TRBJ2-3; D remains ambiguous. The CDR3 extends over 13 amino acids. Germline CDR1 and CDR2: MDHEN and SYDVKM. V was cut by 7 bases and J by 0 bases, with 8 bases left in between. The DNA of the CDR3 is TGTGCCAGCACCATGACTAGCACAGATACGCAGTATTTT. Amino acids: CASTMTSTDTQYF.

There are a few counts of this clonotype. This chain links TRBV7-8 with TRBJ2-2; 8 bases line up with TRBD2. Germline CDR1 is SGHVS and CDR2 is FQNEAQ. The V and J ends lost 4 bases and 5 bases, in that order; junction bases with no gene match: 9. The CDR3 spans 16 residues. CDR3: CASSYRATSGTGELFF. The CDR3 DNA reads TGTGCCAGCAGCTACAGAGCTACTAGCGGTACCGGGGAGCTGTTTTTT.

This clonotype has only a few counts. V is TRBV7-9 and J is TRBJ1-2, with D unresolved. V lost 5 bases, J lost 6 bases, and 19 bases lay in between. Looked up from germline, CDR1 is SEHNR and CDR2 is FQNEAQ (reference sequence). CDR3 size: 15 residues. DNA of the CDR3: TGTGCCAGCAGCCCCGACCCGGCAGTGAAACATGGCTACACCTTC. Protein sequence: CASSPDPAVKHGYTF. Filled out from reference TRBV7-9 and TRBJ1-2, the complete variable domain reads DTGVSQNPRHKITKRGQNVTFRCDPISEHNRLYWYRQTLGQGPEFLTYFQNEAQLEKSRLLSDRFSAERPKGSFSTLEIQRTEQGDSAMYLCASSPDPAVKHGYTFGSGTRLTVV.

This clonotype qualifies as medium-sized. V gene TRBV10-2 combines with J gene TRBJ1-1, with 9 bases that match TRBD1. The CDR3 length is 15 residues. The germline V gene has CDR1 WSHSY and CDR2 SAAADI. J was trimmed by 1 base and V by 5 bases; bases with no gene match: 5. This CDR3 is CASSNPGQGNTEAFF. DNA for the CDR3: TGCGCCAGCAGTAATCCGGGACAGGGGAACACTGAAGCTTTCTTT.

The count of this clonotype is one. The chain has TRBV7-2 and TRBJ2-7, with D possibly matching TRBD2 (5 bases). Trimming removed 2 bases from V and 9 bases from J, with 17 bases in between. The CDR3 totals 14 residues. Germline V gene data show CDR1 as SGHTA and CDR2 as FQGNSA. CDR3 amino acids: CASSLSGFRLVQYF. As DNA, the CDR3 is TGTGCCAGCAGCTTATCGGGGTTTCGTTTAGTGCAGTACTTC.

This clonotype has a count of ten or more. The V call is TRBV20-1, the J call TRBJ2-2; possibly TRBD1 for D (6 bases). Trimming removed 6 bases from V and 4 bases from J, with 9 bases in between. The germline gives CDR1 DFQATT, CDR2 SNEGSKA (reference sequence). The CDR3 has 12 amino acids. The CDR3 loop reads CSANRVTGELFF. DNA of the CDR3: TGCAGTGCCAACAGGGTCACCGGGGAGCTGTTTTTT.

Many counts were recorded for this clonotype. CDR3 amino acids: CSASVASGVNEQFF. The CDR3 nucleotides read TGCAGTGCTAGCGTCGCTAGCGGGGTCAATGAGCAGTTCTTC. The chain is built from TRBV20-1 and TRBJ2-1, with 9 bases aligning to TRBD2. This CDR3 is 14 amino acids long. V dropped 3 bases and J dropped 6; count of bases not matched to a gene: 6. From germline, CDR1 is DFQATT and CDR2 SNEGSKA (reference sequence).

This clonotype was seen ten or more times. This rearrangement joins TRBV20-1 to TRBJ1-5; D is perhaps TRBD1 (6 bases). The V and J ends lost 3 bases and 5 bases respectively, with 8 bases between them. Germline lookup yields CDR1 DFQATT and CDR2 SNEGSKA (reference sequence). CDR3 length: 12 amino acids. CDR3 residues: CSASEGDQPQHF. The CDR3 DNA follows: TGCAGTGCTAGTGAGGGGGATCAGCCCCAGCATTTT.

This clonotype showed up just a few times. The V and J genes are TRBV6-2 or TRBV6-3 and TRBJ1-6; 10 nucleotides match TRBD1. J was trimmed by 6 bases and V by 6 bases; bases with no gene match: 5. The CDR3 has 15 amino acids. Germline V gene data show CDR1 as MNHEY and CDR2 as SVGEGT. This CDR3 reads CASRRQGAINSPLHF. CDR3 DNA sequence: TGTGCCAGCAGGCGACAGGGGGCTATTAATTCACCCCTCCACTTT.

There are a few counts of this clonotype. V and J are TRBV7-9 and TRBJ1-4, with 8 bases matching TRBD1. J was trimmed by 2 bases and V by 1 base; bases with no gene match: 9. Germline CDR1 reads SEHNR; CDR2 reads FQNEAQ (reference sequence). CDR3 length: 18 amino acids. The CDR3 DNA sequence: TGTGCCAGCAGCTTAGGTGGGACAGGACGTGCGACTAATGAAAAACTGTTTTTT. It translates to CASSLGGTGRATNEKLFF.

This chain connects TRBV7-2 to TRBJ1-5; no firm D call. Germline V gives CDR1 SGHTA, CDR2 FQGNSA. Between the trimmed V and J ends, which lost 5 bases and 5 bases, there was a span of 7 bases. The CDR3 totals 12 residues. The CDR3 reads CASSQGYQPQHF. CDR3 DNA sequence: TGTGCCAGCAGCCAAGGGTATCAGCCCCAGCATTTT.